This T cell receptor (beta chain) was found in a study of T cell clonotyping in hematopoietic cell transplantation. Whole-study findings and limits: Few recipient clonotypes overlapped donors; over 97% were de novo at given depth. No sorting was done, leaving CD4 and CD8 contributions mixed. Graft donor and pretransplant recipient Inverse Simpson Index values predicted broader posttransplant TCR diversity. After transplant, recipient diversity fell while pathologically expanded clonotypes grew through day 180.

About this clone itself: As yet, its antigen is unknown.

Data came from immunoSEQ multiplex PCR; TCRdb stores just in-frame clones and leaves some out. This sample has 15,000 to 20,000 clones, with around 90% found just once. The sample consisted of peripheral blood mononuclear cells. This TCR derives from a man between 35 and 55 years old in good health. Some clones in this sample may be carry-over from other donors' samples.

The CDR3 reads CASSVDYRSYYGYTF. CDR3 sequence (DNA): TGTGCCAGCAGCGTAGATTACAGAAGCTACTATGGCTACACCTTC. V usage is TRBV9 and J usage is TRBJ1-2; D unclear. The CDR3 consists of 15 residues. Germline CDR1 and CDR2: SGDLS and YYNGEE. V was cut by 0 bases and J by 3 bases, with 12 bases left in between.